The T cell receptor beta chain described here comes from a study of monozygotic twins with inflammatory bowel disease. Notes on the study in general: The sharing of clonotypes with others was lower in IBD patients than in healthy twins, especially with disease activity.

The CDR3 covers 16 residues. A 6-nucleotide sample barcode was carried by the UMIs, which template switching added. Each CDR3 protein gets one entry in TCRdb, which reprocessed the 5' RACE reads and gives no DNA. Seen in this sample are around 450,000 distinct CDR3 sequences; the ten most common clones hold roughly 2.3%. In regard to this clonotype: What it recognizes is unknown.

The J gene is TRBJ2-4, the V gene TRBV12-3 or TRBV12-4; TCRdb calls TRBD1, which cannot be checked without DNA. Sequencing input: blood. The origin of this receptor is a human donor with ulcerative colitis or Crohn's disease, or a healthy co-twin of an affected twin (not recorded which). The CDR3 protein is CASSLSGGISKNIQYF.